Following are 26 T cell receptor beta chains from one sample sequenced in a study of immune heterogeneity within non-small cell lung tumors (dated by TCRdb to 2016 to 2018). For the TCR template, genomic DNA was extracted from bulk tumor tissue, and roughly 600 ng of gDNA was amplified for each sample. During surgery, multiple biopsies were taken from each primary tumor and placed as far apart as possible within the tumor mass. The study cohort was described as untreated, and patients were newly diagnosed NSCLC cases undergoing curative surgery. This sample was sequenced with a HiSeq X Ten. A multiplex PCR system amplified the TCR beta CDR3 region, with a first 10-cycle round using 32 V-gene forward and 13 J-gene reverse primers. The public reads were reprocessed in TCRdb via fastp at Q25 and MiXCR, keeping in-frame beta chains. Entries are consolidated by CDR3 protein sequence, retaining the most common genes and DNA. The sample records tens of thousands of distinct CDR3 sequences, less than 35% of which are singletons. The ten largest make up approximately 4.2% of the sample.

The sequenced material came from lung tumor tissue. These receptors came from a man between 35 and 55 years old with non-small cell lung cancer.

Remarks on this clonotype: With a much larger clone just one base away, this may be a read error. The chain has TRBV6-1 and TRBJ1-5; D is undetermined. The germline V gene has CDR1 MNHNS and CDR2 SASEGT. V was pared by 6 bases and J by 1 base, with 13 bases between. CDR3 length: 15 amino acids. The CDR3 DNA reads TGTGCCAGCAGGCGGGAGACCCGGAGCAATCAGCCCCAGCATTTT. Its protein is CASRRETRSNQPQHF.

As to this clonotype: A much larger clone lies one base from this, so it may be a read error. This chain connects TRBV5-6 to TRBJ2-7, with 7 bases that match TRBD2. This CDR3 contains 13 residues. Looked up from germline, CDR1 is SGHDT and CDR2 is YYEEEE. CDR3 DNA sequence: TGTGCCAGCAGCTTGGATTGGGGAGGGGAGCATTACTTC. The encoded protein is CASSLDWGGEHYF.

This clonotype was seen a few times. DNA of the CDR3: TGTGCCAGCTCACCTATCGAGACTGGAAACACCATATATTTT. Translating it yields CASSPIETGNTIYF. The chain has TRBV18 and TRBJ1-3; D ambiguous. This CDR3 region has 14 residues. The ends were cut back, 3 bases at V and 2 bases at J, with 8 bases in the middle. Germline V gene lookup returns CDR1 KGHSH and CDR2 LQKENI.

The table lists this clonotype with many counts. The chain joins TRBV20-1 to TRBJ2-7, with 10 bases lining up with TRBD2. Germline V CDR1 and CDR2: DFQATT, SNEGSKA (reference sequence). The CDR3 is 16 amino acids. J was trimmed by 6 bases and V by 0 bases; bases with no gene match: 11. CDR3 DNA sequence: TGCAGTGCTAGAGATCGGAAGGGACTAGCGTCGCGCGAGCAGTACTTC. Amino acid sequence: CSARDRKGLASREQYF.

This clonotype appeared a single time. A much more abundant neighbour one base away suggests this may be a read error. The chain recombines TRBV12-3 or TRBV12-4 with TRBJ1-6; weak D call: TRBD1 (5 bases). The CDR3 consists of 14 residues. In nucleotides, the CDR3 is TGTGCCAGCAGCCGGACACAGTCTAATTCACACCTCCACTTT. Its protein product is CASSRTQSNSHLHF.

The chain combines TRBV3-1 with TRBJ1-6, with 7 bases aligning to TRBD1. The junction had 4 bases not matched to a gene; V was cut back by 5 bases and J by 9 bases. The CDR3 length is 13 residues. Per the germline V gene, CDR1 is LGHDT and CDR2 is YNNKEL (reference sequence). CDR3 in DNA: TGTGCCAGCAGCTTCCAGGGGGGTTCACCCCTCCACTTT. Residues: CASSFQGGSPLHF.

A word on this clonotype: This may arise from a read error, as a much more abundant clone is one base away. The rearrangement uses TRBV6-1 and TRBJ1-4; a possible D gene is TRBD1 (5 bases). The CDR3 covers 15 residues. The V end was cut by 3 bases, the J end by 7 bases, with 15 bases between. Per germline, CDR1 MNHNS and CDR2 SASEGT. The CDR3 nucleotides are TGTGCCAGCAGTGAGCCGGGAAAGGGGACTGAAAAACTGTTTTTT. It encodes CASSEPGKGTEKLFF.

This chain uses TRBV20-1 with TRBJ2-3, with 9 bases aligning to TRBD2. The germline V gene has CDR1 DFQATT and CDR2 SNEGSKA (reference sequence). The CDR3 covers 14 residues. V was pared by 6 bases and J by 4 bases, with 8 bases of the junction left unmatched. The CDR3 DNA reads TGCAGTGCCCACGTAGCGGGAGACGCAGATACGCAGTATTTT. Translated, it gives CSAHVAGDADTQYF.

A single count supports this clonotype. A much larger clone is a single base away; this may be a read error. The chain links TRBV19 to TRBJ1-2, with D perhaps TRBD1 (5 bases). The CDR3 has 14 amino acids. V was cut by 7 bases and J by 8 bases, with 20 bases left in between. Germline CDR1 reads LNHDA; CDR2 reads SQIVND (reference sequence). The CDR3 region is CASTRGRVSFGYTF. CDR3 in DNA: TGTGCCAGTACCCGGGGCAGGGTTTCTTTCGGCTACACCTTC.

The V call is TRBV11-3, the J call TRBJ1-1, with D unresolved. V lost 4 bases to trimming and J lost 6 bases, with 9 bases between them. The CDR3 extends over 12 amino acids. CDR1 SGHNT and CDR2 YENEEA come from the germline V gene. The CDR3 region has the DNA TGTGCCAGCAGCTCTACAATCGCTGAAGCTTTCTTT. Protein product: CASSSTIAEAFF.

This clonotype has only a few counts. The chain combines TRBV3-1 with TRBJ2-5, with TRBD1 as a possible D gene (6 bases). The CDR3 extends over 14 amino acids. The ends were cut back, 6 bases at V and 5 bases at J, with 16 bases in the middle. From germline, CDR1 is LGHDT and CDR2 YNNKEL (reference sequence). CDR3 in amino acids: CASSATRTVETQYF. The CDR3 nucleotides read TGTGCCAGCAGTGCCACTCGGACAGTCGAGACCCAGTACTTC.

This CDR3 is CASSEFGGYTF. The DNA for the CDR3 is TGTGCCAGCAGTGAATTCGGCGGCTACACCTTC. The chain joins TRBV6-1 to TRBJ1-2, with no clear D. Germline assignment: CDR1 MNHNS and CDR2 SASEGT. V gave up 2 bases and J gave up 8 bases, with 6 bases separating them. This CDR3 has 11 amino acids.

Written as DNA, the CDR3 is TGCAGTGCTAAGGTTACCTACAGGGATACGCAGTATTTT. Protein sequence: CSAKVTYRDTQYF. This chain links TRBV20-1 with TRBJ2-3, with D possibly being TRBD1 (5 bases). CDR3 length: 13 amino acids. Trimming shortened V by 4 bases and J by 6 bases, and 14 bases separated the two germline ends. Germline CDR1 DFQATT, CDR2 SNEGSKA (reference sequence).

By frequency in the sample, this clonotype is medium-sized. The chain is built from TRBV28 and TRBJ1-2, with D unresolved. The germline V and J ends were trimmed by 9 bases and 8 bases, with 13 bases remaining between them. This CDR3 has 11 amino acids. Germline values: CDR1 MDHEN, CDR2 SYDVKM. CDR3 sequence reads: CASSRSEGYTF. For the CDR3, the DNA is TGTGCCAGTAGCCGTTCGGAAGGCTACACCTTC.

This clonotype was recorded a few times. The CDR3 here is CASSQGQSTTPDGYTF. The CDR3 DNA reads as TGCGCCAGCAGCCAGGGACAGTCTACAACGCCCGACGGCTACACCTTC. The chain uses TRBV4-3 and TRBJ1-2; TRBD1 matches at 7 bases. The trim removed 3 bases at V and 8 bases at J, leaving 15 bases unmatched. Per the germline V gene, CDR1 is LGHNA and CDR2 is YSLEER. The CDR3 runs 16 residues.

This clonotype was counted many times. The rearrangement uses TRBV28 and TRBJ2-3; the match to TRBD2 covers 8 bases. V lost 4 bases, J lost 11 bases, and 2 bases stayed unmatched. Germline CDR1 and CDR2: MDHEN and SYDVKM. This CDR3 has 11 residues. The CDR3 sequence is CASSWGLEQYF. The CDR3 DNA reads TGTGCCAGCAGTTGGGGACTAGAGCAGTATTTT.

In this sample, this clonotype is medium-sized. The V call is TRBV27, the J call TRBJ2-7; D unresolved. The CDR3 runs to 11 residues. The V gene lost 6 bases and the J gene lost 5 bases, with 8 bases spanning the gap. Germline V CDR1 and CDR2: MNHEY, SMNVEV (reference sequence). The CDR3 nucleotides are TGTGCCAGCAGGGCTGGGAACGAGCAGTACTTC. Its translation: CASRAGNEQYF.

The sample holds many counts of this clonotype. This chain uses TRBV28 with TRBJ1-2, with a possible D match to TRBD1 (6 bases). The CDR3 runs to 16 residues. Germline CDR1 and CDR2: MDHEN and SYDVKM. Trimming removed 5 bases at V and 1 base at J, with 17 bases between. The CDR3 coding sequence is TGTGCCAGCAGTGTCATACAGGGTAGATTTAACTATGGCTACACCTTC. It encodes CASSVIQGRFNYGYTF.

In its sample, this clonotype was seen a few times. The chain joins TRBV6-1 to TRBJ2-7; 8 bases are a match to TRBD1. The CDR3 has 15 amino acids. Germline V CDR1 and CDR2: MNHNS, SASEGT. With 4 bases clipped from V and 3 bases from J, the junction kept 8 bases outside the gene matches. The CDR3 DNA follows: TGTGCCAGCAGTGCGGTGGGGACAGGACTCTACGAGCAGTACTTC. This gives the protein CASSAVGTGLYEQYF.

This clonotype occurred a few times. V is TRBV7-9 and J is TRBJ2-1, with D unresolved. Trimming left V 5 bases short and J 2 bases short, with 10 bases between. The CDR3 is 14 amino acids. Germline CDR1 is SEHNR and CDR2 is FQNEAQ (reference sequence). CDR3 nucleotides: TGTGCCAGCAGCCCGTTATTAGCCTACAATGAGCAGTTCTTC. This encodes CASSPLLAYNEQFF.

This clonotype showed up just a few times. The chain has TRBV6-1 and TRBJ2-2, with D unresolved. This CDR3 spans 14 amino acids. V was trimmed by 7 bases and J by 3 bases, leaving 12 bases between them. CDR1 MNHNS and CDR2 SASEGT come from the germline V gene. The CDR3 coding sequence is TGTGCCAGCACTAGAGCAAGCGACACCGGGGAGCTGTTTTTT. Amino acids: CASTRASDTGELFF.

This clonotype appeared a few times. The chain carries TRBV12-3 or TRBV12-4 and TRBJ2-5; D gene ambiguous. Deletions cut 6 bases from V and 5 bases from J, with 13 bases between. There are 13 residues in the CDR3. CDR3 sequence reads: CASSPSTWETQYF. The DNA of the CDR3 is TGTGCCAGCAGCCCATCTACGTGGGAGACCCAGTACTTC.

This clonotype appeared many times. The chain is built from TRBV20-1 and TRBJ2-7, with D possibly matching TRBD2 (5 bases). Germline CDR1 is DFQATT and CDR2 is SNEGSKA (reference sequence). V lost 3 bases, J lost 2 bases, and 8 bases lay in between. The CDR3 sequence is 12 residues long. The CDR3 coding sequence is TGCAGTGCTAGGTCCGGGGCCTACGAGCAGTACTTC. Translated, it gives CSARSGAYEQYF.

This clonotype was observed at least ten times. The rearrangement uses TRBV5-1 and TRBJ2-5; TRBD2 matches 13 bases. Germline V CDR1 and CDR2: SGHRS, YFSETQ. With 2 bases clipped from V and 3 bases from J, the junction kept 1 base outside the gene matches. This CDR3 region has 15 residues. CDR3 region: CASSLGTSGKETQYF. The CDR3, as DNA: TGCGCCAGCAGCTTAGGGACTAGCGGGAAAGAGACCCAGTACTTC. The full variable domain, its missing parts supplied by reference TRBV5-1 and TRBJ2-5, is KAGVTQTPRYLIKTRGQQVTLSCSPISGHRSVSWYQQTPGQGLQFLFEYFSETQRNKGNFPGRFSGRQFSNSRSEMNVSTLELGDSALYLCASSLGTSGKETQYFGPGTRLLVL.

The V and J genes are TRBV4-2 and TRBJ2-3; no clear D gene. The CDR3 spans 14 residues. The V gene's germline CDR1 is LGHNA and CDR2 YNFKEQ. Deletions cut 0 bases from V and 2 bases from J, with 6 bases between. Written as DNA, the CDR3 is TGTGCCAGCAGCCAAGATCGCAACACAGATACGCAGTATTTT. Translating gives CASSQDRNTDTQYF.

By sample fraction, this clonotype is medium-sized. The V and J genes are TRBV27 and TRBJ2-7; weak D call: TRBD1 (7 bases). There are 16 residues in the CDR3. Germline V gene data show CDR1 as MNHEY and CDR2 as SMNVEV (reference sequence). Trimming pared 3 bases from V and 3 bases from J, leaving 18 bases between. CDR3: CASSLGGQGGGYEQYF. The DNA of the CDR3 is TGTGCCAGCAGTTTGGGTGGGCAGGGGGGTGGCTACGAGCAGTACTTC.